Listed below are T cell receptor beta chains from one sample, sequenced in a study of T cells in Graves' hyperthyroidism and ophthalmopathy. TCRdb re-called the multiplex PCR reads through MiXCR, storing one row per CDR3 protein. The table has hundreds of thousands of distinct CDR3 sequences, more than 11% seen once; the top ten hold 4.5% to 6%. The specimen was blood. These TCRs come from a woman younger than 45 with Graves' hyperthyroidism that later progressed to Graves' ophthalmopathy. The CDR3 runs from the conserved cysteine through the conserved F or W. The D gene is left open where the match is weak. Size tells how often a clone was seen (once, few, many) or the class of an expanded clone, and some rows leave it out.

abundance | d_gene | j_gene | v_gene | CDR3aa | CDR3nt
many | NA | TRBJ2-2 | TRBV30 | CAWSRPNTGELFF | TGTGCCTGGAGTCGGCCGAACACCGGGGAGCTGTTTTTT
NA | TRBD2 | TRBJ2-7 | TRBV13 | CASSLKAAGGGEQYF | TGTGCCAGCAGCTTAAAGGCGGCGGGGGGGGGCGAGCAGTACTTC
NA | TRBD1 | TRBJ1-2 | TRBV7-3 | CASSIRGGQDYTF | TGTGCCAGCAGCATCAGGGGGGGGCAAGACTACACCTTC
once | TRBD2 | TRBJ2-7 | TRBV20-1 | CSVRSSLAEPYEQYF | TGCAGTGTTAGATCATCACTAGCGGAGCCCTACGAGCAGTACTTC
many | NA | TRBJ2-3 | TRBV28 | CASKKPQEDTQYF | TGTGCCAGCAAAAAGCCCCAGGAAGATACGCAGTATTTT
many | NA | TRBJ1-1 | TRBV7-9 | CASSLTTDNTEAFF | TGTGCCAGCAGCTTAACGACAGACAACACTGAAGCTTTCTTT
many | NA | TRBJ1-5 | TRBV10-3 | CAISERGGDSNQPQHF | TGTGCCATCAGTGAGCGAGGGGGAGATAGCAATCAGCCCCAGCATTTT
many | TRBD1 | TRBJ1-2 | TRBV9 | CASSAAWDRGGGYTF | TGTGCCAGCAGCGCAGCATGGGACAGGGGGGGTGGCTACACCTTC
few | NA | TRBJ2-6 | TRBV12-3/TRBV12-4 | CASSPDLTGANVLTF | TGTGCCAGCAGTCCAGACTTAACCGGGGCCAACGTCCTGACTTTC
many | NA | TRBJ1-4 | TRBV27 | CASSLGLFNEKLFF | TGTGCCAGCAGTTTAGGGCTATTTAATGAAAAACTGTTTTTT
NA | TRBD1 | TRBJ2-5 | TRBV3-1 | CASSPGGPQYF | TGTGCCAGCAGTCCAGGGGGCCCCCAGTACTTC
many | NA | TRBJ2-3 | TRBV2 | CASSGSGAYTDTQYF | TGTGCCAGCAGCGGTAGCGGAGCCTACACAGATACGCAGTATTTT
many | TRBD1 | TRBJ1-6 | TRBV6-1 | CASSEGTGGLAPLHF | TGTGCCAGCAGTGAGGGGACAGGGGGCCTCGCACCCCTCCACTTT
many | TRBD2 | TRBJ2-1 | TRBV30 | CAWSGLALGNEQFF | TGTGCCTGGAGCGGACTAGCCCTAGGCAATGAGCAGTTCTTC
NA | NA | TRBJ1-1 | TRBV5-1 | CASSFTGGEPTEAFF | TGCGCCAGCAGCTTCACCGGGGGCGAGCCCACTGAAGCTTTCTTT
many | TRBD1 | TRBJ2-5 | TRBV7-9 | CASSRTGEETQYF | TGTGCCAGCAGCCGAACAGGGGAAGAGACCCAGTACTTC
NA | NA | TRBJ2-3 | TRBV9 | CASSGLLSTDTQYF | TGTGCCAGCAGCGGACTACTTAGCACAGATACGCAGTATTTT
many | NA | TRBJ1-4 | TRBV20-1 | CSAKDSYNEKLFF | TGCAGTGCCAAGGACAGCTATAATGAAAAACTGTTTTTT
few | NA | TRBJ2-7 | TRBV15 | CATSRGDPKVLREQYF | TGTGCCACCAGCAGGGGCGATCCAAAAGTCCTTAGGGAGCAGTACTTC
NA | TRBD1 | TRBJ2-2 | TRBV6-5 | CASSYLSTGDTGELFF | TGTGCCAGCAGTTACTTGAGTACAGGGGACACCGGGGAGCTGTTTTTT
few | TRBD2 | TRBJ2-7 | TRBV10-2 | CASKPGLAPKGAYEQYF | TGCGCCAGCAAACCGGGACTAGCCCCTAAAGGCGCCTACGAGCAGTACTTC
NA | TRBD2 | TRBJ2-1 | TRBV6-1 | CASSSPAQREGWHEQFF | TGTGCCAGCAGTTCCCCCGCCCAGCGGGAAGGTTGGCATGAGCAGTTCTTC
NA | NA | TRBJ2-1 | TRBV24-1 | CATSDLGGAVGNEQFF | TGTGCCACCAGTGATTTAGGGGGGGCGGTTGGTAATGAGCAGTTCTTC
many | TRBD2 | TRBJ2-3 | TRBV10-3 | CAISDSPSGSSTDTQYF | TGTGCCATCAGTGATTCCCCTAGCGGGAGCTCGACAGATACGCAGTATTTT
many | NA | TRBJ1-5 | TRBV28 | CAGGPLNQPQHF | TGTGCCGGCGGTCCCCTCAATCAGCCCCAGCATTTT
many | TRBD1 | TRBJ1-4 | TRBV2 | CASTRQGAIEKLFF | TGTGCCAGCACCAGACAGGGGGCAATTGAAAAACTGTTTTTT
NA | TRBD2 | TRBJ2-1 | TRBV4-2 | CASSQPSGSFKEQFF | TGTGCCAGCAGCCAACCTAGCGGGAGTTTCAAGGAGCAGTTCTTC
many | NA | TRBJ1-1 | TRBV2 | CASSPGLRTMNTEAFF | TGTGCCAGCAGCCCGGGACTCCGCACCATGAACACTGAAGCTTTCTTT
many | TRBD1 | TRBJ2-7 | TRBV9 | CASSKGTGGSYEQYF | TGTGCCAGCAGTAAAGGGACAGGGGGTTCCTACGAGCAGTACTTC
few | TRBD1 | TRBJ2-5 | TRBV4-1 | CASSRGLRTGVETQYF | TGCGCCAGCAGCCGGGGATTGAGGACAGGGGTGGAGACCCAGTACTTC
NA | TRBD2 | TRBJ2-1 | TRBV7-9 | CASSSRGGAGYNEQFF | TGTGCCAGCAGCTCCCGGGGAGGGGCGGGGTACAATGAGCAGTTCTTC
few | NA | TRBJ2-1 | TRBV30 | CAWGRDYNEQFF | TGTGCCTGGGGAAGAGATTACAATGAGCAGTTCTTC
many | NA | TRBJ1-1 | TRBV5-1 | CASSLGQAITEAFF | TGCGCCAGCAGCTTGGGCCAGGCGATCACTGAAGCTTTCTTT
many | NA | TRBJ1-1 | TRBV18 | CASSPVDRWNTEAFF | TGTGCCAGCTCACCGGTAGACAGATGGAACACTGAAGCTTTCTTT
many | TRBD1 | TRBJ2-3 | TRBV20-1 | CSAPRGQSTDTQYF | TGCAGTGCTCCTCGGGGACAGAGCACAGATACGCAGTATTTT
many | NA | TRBJ1-1 | TRBV10-3 | CAIGKGQNTEAFF | TGTGCCATCGGGAAAGGACAGAACACTGAAGCTTTCTTT
many | NA | TRBJ1-5 | TRBV11-3 | CASSAAGAGQPQHF | TGTGCCAGCAGCGCCGCCGGGGCCGGTCAGCCCCAGCATTTT
few | NA | TRBJ2-3 | TRBV10-3 | CALHDQGTDTQYF | TGTGCTTTACACGACCAGGGAACAGATACGCAGTATTTT
many | TRBD2 | TRBJ2-1 | TRBV29-1 | CSVEPASGIHNEQFF | TGCAGCGTTGAACCGGCTAGCGGAATCCACAATGAGCAGTTCTTC
many | NA | TRBJ2-2 | TRBV12-3/TRBV12-4 | CASSPPTLGNTGELFF | TGTGCCAGCAGTCCGCCCACGTTAGGGAACACCGGGGAGCTGTTTTTT
once | TRBD2 | TRBJ2-2 | TRBV30 | CAWSRGLGSPGELFF | TGTGCCTGGAGCCGGGGACTAGGAAGTCCCGGGGAGCTGTTTTTT
many | NA | TRBJ2-2 | TRBV2 | CASSAPGRNTGELFF | TGTGCCAGCAGTGCACCGGGACGGAACACCGGGGAGCTGTTTTTT
many | TRBD2 | TRBJ2-2 | TRBV12-3/TRBV12-4 | CATQTRLAGGWNTGELFF | TGTGCCACCCAGACCCGACTAGCGGGAGGGTGGAACACCGGGGAGCTGTTTTTT
many | TRBD1 | TRBJ1-2 | TRBV28 | CASNQGASSYGYTF | TGTGCCAGCAACCAGGGGGCGTCGAGCTATGGCTACACCTTC
few | NA | TRBJ1-1 | TRBV24-1 | CATSDLGEAFF | TGTGCCACCAGTGATTTGGGTGAAGCTTTCTTT
NA | TRBD2 | TRBJ2-7 | TRBV30 | CAWTSGSVYYEQYF | TGTGCCTGGACTAGCGGGAGTGTTTACTACGAGCAGTACTTC
NA | NA | TRBJ2-1 | TRBV28 | CASSSAEGPWAGFF | TGTGCCAGCAGTTCCGCCGAGGGCCCTTGGGCTGGGTTCTTC
many | NA | TRBJ2-2 | TRBV27 | CASWPGRRANTGELFF | TGTGCCAGCTGGCCCGGACGGAGGGCGAACACCGGGGAGCTGTTTTTT
many | NA | TRBJ1-4 | TRBV28 | CAVGSAFNEKLFF | TGTGCCGTTGGGTCCGCTTTTAATGAAAAACTGTTTTTT
many | NA | TRBJ1-4 | TRBV5-1 | CASSLEAATNEKLFF | TGCGCCAGCAGCTTGGAGGCAGCAACTAATGAAAAACTGTTTTTT
many | NA | TRBJ2-3 | TRBV24-1 | CATSEGGADTQYF | TGTGCCACCAGTGAAGGGGGAGCAGATACGCAGTATTTT